Following are 29 T cell receptor beta chains from one sample sequenced in a study of neurological immune-mediated disorders (dated by TCRdb to the late 2010s). Library preparation used 5' RACE. The reads were generated on an Illumina HiSeq 2500. The raw public reads went through TCRdb reprocessing: fastp at Q25, MiXCR clone calling, in-frame beta chains kept. Every CDR3 protein is listed once, alongside the most common genes and DNA of its rows. Counted in this sample were 26,000 or so distinct CDR3 sequences; around a fifth of them appeared once. The ten largest account for 16% of the sample. Sequencing was done on a sample of PBMCs. All receptors derive from a woman in her sixties or seventies in good health.

This clonotype occurred many times. The chain couples TRBV20-1 to TRBJ2-3, with D maybe TRBD1 (5 bases). Trimming left V 2 bases short and J 1 base short, with 10 bases between. The CDR3 contains 14 residues. CDR1 is DFQATT, CDR2 SNEGSKA, per germline (reference sequence). CDR3 nucleotide sequence: TGCAGTGCTAGAAGGCAGGGTGGCACAGATACGCAGTATTTT. Residues: CSARRQGGTDTQYF.

This clonotype was detected ten times or more. The J gene is TRBJ2-5, the V gene TRBV29-1; no definite D call. The germline V and J ends were trimmed by 4 bases and 4 bases, with 10 bases remaining between them. CDR1 SQVTM and CDR2 ANQGSEA come from the germline V gene. The CDR3 consists of 12 residues. The CDR3 here is CSVGARRETQYF. CDR3 in DNA: TGCAGCGTTGGTGCAAGGCGAGAGACCCAGTACTTC. The variable domain in full, completed from reference TRBV29-1 and TRBJ2-5, reads SAVISQKPSRDICQRGTSLTIQCQVDSQVTMMFWYRQQPGQSLTLIATANQGSEATYESGFVIDKFPISRPNLTFSTLTVSNMSPEDSSIYLCSVGARRETQYFGPGTRLLVL.

This clonotype was counted many times. The chain joins TRBV6-2 or TRBV6-3 to TRBJ2-7; weak D call: TRBD1 (6 bases). Trimming shortened V by 4 bases and J by 0 bases, and 10 bases separated the two germline ends. From germline, CDR1 is MNHEY and CDR2 SVGEGT. This CDR3 has 14 amino acids. CDR3 bases: TGTGCCAGCAGTTGGGGACACAGCTCCTACGAGCAGTACTTC. This translates into CASSWGHSSYEQYF.

This clonotype was counted at least ten times. The CDR3 sequence is CSAFPVRGARNTEAFF. The CDR3 region has the DNA TGCAGTGCTTTTCCGGTCCGTGGGGCGCGGAACACTGAAGCTTTCTTT. The rearrangement uses TRBV20-1 and TRBJ1-1, with D perhaps matching TRBD1 (5 bases). The CDR3 runs to 16 residues. V lost 5 bases and J 1 base, leaving 20 bases between the germline ends. CDR1 and CDR2 (germline): DFQATT, SNEGSKA (reference sequence).

In this sample, this clonotype turned up many times. The J gene is TRBJ2-1, the V gene TRBV5-4; 8 bases are a match to TRBD1. This CDR3 region has 13 residues. The germline V gene has CDR1 SGHNT and CDR2 YYREEE (reference sequence). After removal of 2 bases from V and 7 bases from J, the junction contained 2 bases not matched to a gene. As DNA, the CDR3 is TGTGCCAGCAGCTTTCAGGGGGCTAATGAGCAGTTCTTC. This translates into CASSFQGANEQFF. Together with reference TRBV5-4 and TRBJ2-1, the CDR3 gives the full variable domain: ETGVTQSPTHLIKTRGQQVTLRCSSQSGHNTVSWYQQALGQGPQFIFQYYREEENGRGNFPPRFSGLQFPNYSSELNVNALELDDSALYLCASSFQGANEQFFGPGTRLTVL.

This clonotype was detected many times. The chain recombines TRBV12-3 or TRBV12-4 with TRBJ2-7, with TRBD1 matching 7 bases. The V segment lost 6 bases and the J segment 6 bases; nucleotides outside the gene matches: 5. This CDR3 has 12 amino acids. CDR3 bases: TGTGCCAGCAGACGTACAGGGGCCGAGCAGTACTTC. Its protein product is CASRRTGAEQYF.

This clonotype has at least ten counts. This chain connects TRBV20-1 to TRBJ1-2, with D possibly TRBD1 on 5 matching bases. CDR3 length: 14 residues. V lost 6 bases to trimming and J lost 6 bases, with 20 bases between them. Germline V CDR1 and CDR2: DFQATT, SNEGSKA (reference sequence). The CDR3 loop is CSAPPAGSTHGYTF. DNA of the CDR3: TGCAGTGCCCCTCCCGCAGGGAGTACGCATGGCTACACCTTC.

The CDR3 region has the DNA TGTGCCAGCAGCTTAACAGACAGGGGGAGAGGCTACACCTTC. Its translation: CASSLTDRGRGYTF. V gene TRBV11-2 combines with J gene TRBJ1-2, with TRBD1 matching over 9 bases. The CDR3 length is 14 residues. Trimming removed 2 bases from V and 8 bases from J; junction bases left unmatched: 6. CDR1 and CDR2 from the germline V gene are SGHAT and FQNNGV. The variable domain in full, completed from reference TRBV11-2 and TRBJ1-2, reads EAGVAQSPRYKIIEKRQSVAFWCNPISGHATLYWYQQILGQGPKLLIQFQNNGVVDDSQLPKDRFSAERLKGVDSTLKIQPAKLEDSAVYLCASSLTDRGRGYTFGSGTRLTVV.

This clonotype showed up just once. The chain couples TRBV6-2 or TRBV6-3 to TRBJ2-3; D is perhaps TRBD1 (8 bases). With 6 bases removed from V and 4 bases from J, the gap between germline ends came to 20 bases. CDR3 length equals 16 residues. Germline V lookup: CDR1 MNHEY, CDR2 SVGEGT. The CDR3 region is CASSPGRTGRADTQYF. DNA for the CDR3: TGTGCCAGCAGCCCCGGACGGACAGGGAGGGCAGATACGCAGTATTTT.

This clonotype came up many times. The J gene is TRBJ2-1, the V gene TRBV14; no definite D call. This CDR3 has 13 residues. The V end was cut by 1 base, the J end by 8 bases, with 9 bases between. Germline CDR1 is SGHDN and CDR2 is FVKESK. CDR3 amino acids: CASSQGFGDEQFF. DNA of the CDR3: TGTGCCAGCAGCCAAGGATTTGGCGATGAGCAGTTCTTC.

This clonotype was found many times. This chain connects TRBV5-1 to TRBJ2-7; perhaps D is TRBD1 or TRBD2 (5 bases each). Per germline, CDR1 SGHRS and CDR2 YFSETQ. CDR3 length: 14 amino acids. Trimming removed 5 bases at V and 2 bases at J, with 14 bases between. The CDR3 sequence is CASRTGPDPYEQYF. DNA of the CDR3: TGCGCCAGCAGAACGGGACCCGACCCCTACGAGCAGTACTTC.

This clonotype appeared many times. The chain joins TRBV5-1 to TRBJ2-1; 11 bases map to TRBD2. V was pared by 5 bases and J by 8 bases, with 9 bases of the junction left unmatched. The CDR3 runs to 15 residues. Germline-derived CDR1 and CDR2 are SGHRS and YFSETQ. This chain's CDR3 is CASSFSGRGTDEQFF. The CDR3 coding sequence is TGCGCCAGCAGTTTTAGCGGGAGGGGTACCGATGAGCAGTTCTTC. The complete variable domain, with remaining parts taken from reference TRBV5-1 and TRBJ2-1, reads KAGVTQTPRYLIKTRGQQVTLSCSPISGHRSVSWYQQTPGQGLQFLFEYFSETQRNKGNFPGRFSGRQFSNSRSEMNVSTLELGDSALYLCASSFSGRGTDEQFFGPGTRLTVL.

The rearrangement joins TRBV11-2 to TRBJ2-7, with 7 bases aligning to TRBD2. The V and J ends lost 11 bases and 6 bases, in that order; junction bases with no gene match: 10. There are 12 residues in the CDR3. The germline V gene has CDR1 SGHAT and CDR2 FQNNGV. The CDR3 region is CAGGTGGIEQYF. The DNA for the CDR3 is TGTGCCGGAGGAACCGGGGGGATCGAGCAGTACTTC.

The rearrangement joins TRBV5-1 to TRBJ2-7; 10 nucleotides align to TRBD2. CDR1 is SGHRS, CDR2 YFSETQ, per germline. There are 16 residues in the CDR3. Trimming at V came to 0 bases and at J to 6 bases, leaving 9 bases not matched to a gene. CDR3 nucleotide sequence: TGCGCCAGCAGCTTGGATGGCAGCGGGAGGGCAGGCGAGCAGTACTTC. This sequence encodes CASSLDGSGRAGEQYF.

There are many counts of this clonotype. The V call is TRBV15, the J call TRBJ2-7; no reliable D call. This CDR3 has 12 residues. The V end lost 1 base, the J end lost 6 bases, and 7 bases lay between the germline ends. Germline CDR1 LNHNV, CDR2 YYDKDF (reference sequence). The CDR3 region is CATSRGVTEQYF. DNA for the CDR3: TGTGCCACCAGCAGAGGAGTTACCGAGCAGTACTTC. The full variable domain, its missing parts supplied by reference TRBV15 and TRBJ2-7, is DAMVIQNPRYQVTQFGKPVTLSCSQTLNHNVMYWYQQKSSQAPKLLFHYYDKDFNNEADTPDNFQSRRPNTSFCFLDIRSPGLGDTAMYLCATSRGVTEQYFGPGTRLTVT.

Many counts were recorded for this clonotype. The chain couples TRBV7-2 to TRBJ1-1, with TRBD1 as a possible D gene (6 bases). Germline lookup yields CDR1 SGHTA and CDR2 FQGNSA. Trimming pared 4 bases from V and 2 bases from J, leaving 14 bases between. The CDR3 is 15 residues long. The CDR3 bases are TGTGCCAGCAGCTCTAGGACAGACCTTAACACTGAAGCTTTCTTT. Protein product: CASSSRTDLNTEAFF.

The sample holds many counts of this clonotype. CDR3 DNA: TGTGCCAGCAGCTTATTCCAATTGCCGAGGCAGTACTTC. Its protein is CASSLFQLPRQYF. The chain recombines TRBV7-2 with TRBJ2-7, with D unresolved. CDR3 length equals 13 residues. The V gene lost 2 bases and the J gene lost 9 bases, with 14 bases spanning the gap. Per the germline V gene, CDR1 is SGHTA and CDR2 is FQGNSA.

This clonotype was seen repeatedly, ten times or more. The chain is built from TRBV5-1 and TRBJ1-4; D is undetermined. This CDR3 spans 14 amino acids. Trimming cost V 6 bases and J 8 bases, with 17 bases left between them. CDR1 is SGHRS and CDR2 is YFSETQ in the germline V gene. The CDR3 is CASTSDSPGEKLFF. In nucleotides, the CDR3 is TGCGCCAGCACCTCTGATTCGCCGGGGGAAAAACTGTTTTTT.

This clonotype was counted a few times. J is TRBJ2-3 and V is TRBV18; no reliable D call. Germline V gene lookup returns CDR1 KGHSH and CDR2 LQKENI. This CDR3 contains 19 residues. Trimming shortened V by 3 bases and J by 0 bases, and 22 bases separated the two germline ends. Here the CDR3 DNA reads TGTGCCAGCTCACCCCCGCGGTCCCGGTCGGACGCTAGCACAGATACGCAGTATTTT. This translates into CASSPPRSRSDASTDTQYF.

This clonotype has at least ten counts. V usage is TRBV18 and J usage is TRBJ2-7; 9 bases line up with TRBD2. The CDR3 covers 13 residues. CDR1 is KGHSH, CDR2 LQKENI, per germline. J was trimmed by 6 bases and V by 1 base; bases with no gene match: 1. The CDR3 bases are TGTGCCAGCTCACCACTAGCGGGAGCCGAGCAGTACTTC. Translating it yields CASSPLAGAEQYF.

This clonotype showed up many times. The chain combines TRBV28 with TRBJ2-4, with D perhaps matching TRBD1 (6 bases). The germline CDR1 and CDR2 sequences are MDHEN and SYDVKM. CDR3 length equals 15 residues. Trimming cost V 3 bases and J 2 bases, with 11 bases left between them. DNA of the CDR3: TGTGCCAGCAGTTTTACAGGGCAGACCAAAAACATTCAGTACTTC. Encoded protein: CASSFTGQTKNIQYF.

This clonotype was found many times. The chain has TRBV3-1 and TRBJ1-5, with TRBD1 matching 7 bases. Germline CDR1 reads LGHDT; CDR2 reads YNNKEL (reference sequence). The ends lost 4 bases at V and 1 base at J; junction bases unmatched: 1. The CDR3 sequence is 14 residues long. Written as DNA, the CDR3 is TGTGCCAGCAGCCTACAGGGGAGCAATCAGCCCCAGCATTTT. Residues: CASSLQGSNQPQHF.

This clonotype was observed many times. V is TRBV6-5 and J is TRBJ1-6, with D unresolved. V dropped 0 bases and J dropped 6 bases, with 9 bases sitting between them. CDR3 size: 15 residues. In germline, CDR1 is MNHEY, CDR2 SVGAGI. The CDR3 here is CASSYSNFFNSPLHF. The CDR3 DNA is TGTGCCAGCAGTTACTCGAATTTTTTTAATTCACCCCTCCACTTT.

Comments on this clonotype: At one boundary the junction diverges from the germline segment, which might be a read error. The chain uses TRBV14 and TRBJ1-3; no clear D gene. Germline CDR1 and CDR2: SGHDN and FVKESK. This CDR3 has 13 residues. Here the CDR3 DNA reads TGTGCCAGTAGCCAATATTTGTCGAGCACCATATATTTT. Amino acid sequence: CASSQYLSSTIYF.

This clonotype was detected ten times or more. V is TRBV5-6 and J is TRBJ2-3; D remains ambiguous. Germline-derived CDR1 and CDR2 are SGHDT and YYEEEE. Trimming shortened V by 3 bases and J by 6 bases, and 11 bases separated the two germline ends. The CDR3 contains 13 residues. CDR3 nucleotides: TGTGCCAGCAGCTCACCTTTGAGGGATACGCAGTATTTT. Its translation: CASSSPLRDTQYF.

The chain uses TRBV24-1 and TRBJ2-5; tentatively, D is TRBD1 (5 bases). Germline V gene data show CDR1 as KGHDR and CDR2 as SFDVKD. V shed 9 bases and J shed 5 bases, with 21 bases lying between them. This CDR3 has 15 amino acids. CDR3 residues: CATALGQVARETQYF. The CDR3 nucleotides read TGTGCCACCGCCTTGGGGCAGGTCGCAAGGGAGACCCAGTACTTC.

For this clonotype: The junction does not match germline at one end; this may be a read error. This chain links TRBV20-1 with TRBJ2-3; D is unclear. CDR1 DFQATT and CDR2 SNEGSKA come from the germline V gene (reference sequence). This CDR3 contains 14 residues. CDR3 residues: CNASVGGGTDTQYF. Written as DNA, the CDR3 is TGCAATGCTTCAGTGGGCGGTGGCACAGATACGCAGTATTTT.

Many counts were recorded for this clonotype. The chain couples TRBV7-2 to TRBJ1-4; unclear D gene. CDR3 size: 14 residues. Trimming took 3 bases from V and 0 from J, leaving 5 bases between them. Looked up from germline, CDR1 is SGHTA and CDR2 is FQGNSA. CDR3 region: CASSFRTTNEKLFF. In DNA, the CDR3 is TGTGCCAGCAGCTTTCGGACAACTAATGAAAAACTGTTTTTT.

For this clonotype: At one end, the junction sequence differs from germline, possibly due to a read error. The rearrangement links TRBV5-1 to TRBJ2-5; either TRBD1 or TRBD2 may supply D (5 bases each). Germline CDR1 is SGHRS and CDR2 is YFSETQ. This CDR3 contains 14 residues. CDR3 sequence reads: CTSSLEGAWETQYF. The CDR3 nucleotides read TGCACCAGCAGCTTGGAAGGGGCGTGGGAGACACAGTACTTC.